These T cell receptor beta chains were read from a single sample in a study of T cells in tuberculosis. Clones were read by immunoSEQ multiplex PCR, and TCRdb kept only the in-frame ones, dropping some. Found here are around 22,000 clones, nearly 97% of them singletons; the top ten hold about 9.8%. Sequencing input: PBMCs. The receptors come from a donor between 10 and 29 years old with latent tuberculosis or without tuberculosis infection. Both conserved end residues are part of each CDR3. A D gene is named only where the DNA matches it firmly. Clone size is not always given. Where it is, it says once, few, many or a class for expanded clones.

D gene: -; clone size: -; V gene: TRBV6-1; J gene: TRBJ1-2; CDR3 protein: CASRADSWGGYTF; CDR3 DNA: TGTGCCAGCAGGGCAGACAGTTGGGGTGGCTACACCTTC
D gene: TRBD2; clone size: -; V gene: TRBV10-2; J gene: TRBJ2-3; CDR3 protein: CASSESKPGLEVYTQYF; CDR3 DNA: TGCGCCAGCAGTGAATCGAAGCCGGGACTAGAGGTATATACGCAGTATTTT
D gene: -; clone size: once; V gene: TRBV7-2; J gene: TRBJ1-4; CDR3 protein: CASSLFAPVATNEKLFF; CDR3 DNA: TGTGCCAGCAGCTTGTTTGCCCCAGTTGCAACTAATGAAAAACTGTTTTTT
D gene: -; clone size: -; V gene: TRBV7-9; J gene: TRBJ1-4; CDR3 protein: CAGGGEATNEKLFF; CDR3 DNA: TGTGCCGGCGGGGGGGAAGCAACTAATGAAAAACTGTTTTTT
D gene: TRBD1; clone size: -; V gene: TRBV10-1; J gene: TRBJ1-4; CDR3 protein: CASSELSTGSGEKLFF; CDR3 DNA: TGCGCCAGCAGTGAGTTATCGACAGGGTCGGGGGAAAAACTGTTTTTT
D gene: -; clone size: -; V gene: TRBV7-3; J gene: TRBJ1-1; CDR3 protein: CASSSRQNTEAFF; CDR3 DNA: TGTGCCAGCAGCTCCCGACAGAACACTGAAGCTTTCTTT
D gene: TRBD1; clone size: -; V gene: TRBV27; J gene: TRBJ2-7; CDR3 protein: CASSLTGSSYEQYF; CDR3 DNA: TGTGCCAGCAGTTTGACAGGGAGCTCCTACGAGCAGTACTTC
D gene: -; clone size: -; V gene: TRBV9; J gene: TRBJ1-2; CDR3 protein: CASTLPLRRGYTF; CDR3 DNA: TGTGCCAGCACGCTCCCCCTCCGGAGGGGCTACACCTTC
D gene: -; clone size: once; V gene: TRBV18; J gene: TRBJ2-2; CDR3 protein: CASSPYTGLTNTGELFF; CDR3 DNA: TGTGCCAGCTCACCATATACCGGACTAACGAACACCGGGGAGCTGTTTTTT
D gene: TRBD2; clone size: -; V gene: TRBV5-4; J gene: TRBJ2-3; CDR3 protein: CASSPGGVRFGKDTQYF; CDR3 DNA: TGTGCCAGCAGCCCGGGGGGAGTAAGGTTCGGCAAGGATACGCAGTATTTT
D gene: TRBD2; clone size: once; V gene: TRBV2; J gene: TRBJ2-7; CDR3 protein: CASSERVPGGVTYEQYF; CDR3 DNA: TGTGCCAGCAGTGAACGAGTCCCGGGGGGGGTTACCTACGAGCAGTACTTC
D gene: TRBD2; clone size: -; V gene: TRBV7-2; J gene: TRBJ2-1; CDR3 protein: CASSLASGGIYNEQFF; CDR3 DNA: TGTGCCAGCAGCTTAGCAAGCGGGGGGATCTACAATGAGCAGTTCTTC
D gene: -; clone size: -; V gene: TRBV18; J gene: TRBJ2-7; CDR3 protein: CASSPKPGVYEQYF; CDR3 DNA: TGTGCCAGCTCACCGAAACCCGGGGTTTACGAGCAGTACTTC
D gene: -; clone size: -; V gene: TRBV2; J gene: TRBJ1-2; CDR3 protein: CASSEILGSYGYTF; CDR3 DNA: TGTGCCAGCAGTGAAATTCTTGGCAGCTATGGCTACACCTTC
D gene: TRBD2; clone size: -; V gene: TRBV6-5; J gene: TRBJ2-5; CDR3 protein: CASSSTSGGETQYF; CDR3 DNA: TGTGCCAGCAGTTCGACTAGCGGGGGCGAGACCCAGTACTTC
D gene: TRBD1; clone size: -; V gene: TRBV25-1; J gene: TRBJ1-1; CDR3 protein: CASSETTGVTEAFF; CDR3 DNA: TGTGCCAGCAGTGAAACGACAGGGGTCACTGAAGCTTTCTTT
D gene: -; clone size: -; V gene: TRBV2; J gene: TRBJ2-3; CDR3 protein: CASTRETQPSTDTQYF; CDR3 DNA: TGTGCCAGCACCCGGGAGACCCAACCTAGCACAGATACGCAGTATTTT
D gene: -; clone size: -; V gene: TRBV6-5; J gene: TRBJ1-1; CDR3 protein: CASSYPGGGAFF; CDR3 DNA: TGTGCCAGCAGTTACCCTGGGGGAGGCGCTTTCTTT
D gene: -; clone size: -; V gene: TRBV5-1; J gene: TRBJ1-5; CDR3 protein: CASSLTGSHSNQPQHF; CDR3 DNA: TGCGCCAGCAGCTTGACAGGGTCGCATAGCAATCAGCCCCAGCATTTT
D gene: -; clone size: -; V gene: TRBV30; J gene: TRBJ1-1; CDR3 protein: CAWTLGGPSNTEAFF; CDR3 DNA: TGTGCCTGGACCCTCGGGGGACCGTCGAACACTGAAGCTTTCTTT
D gene: -; clone size: -; V gene: TRBV18; J gene: TRBJ1-5; CDR3 protein: CASSPNPPKQPQHF; CDR3 DNA: TGTGCCAGCTCACCCAACCCCCCTAAACAGCCCCAGCATTTT
D gene: TRBD1; clone size: once; V gene: TRBV5-4; J gene: TRBJ1-1; CDR3 protein: CASQGENTEAFF; CDR3 DNA: TGTGCCAGCCAGGGGGAGAACACTGAAGCTTTCTTT
D gene: TRBD1; clone size: -; V gene: TRBV2; J gene: TRBJ1-1; CDR3 protein: CASSPTPGTANTEAFF; CDR3 DNA: TGTGCCAGCAGTCCTACCCCCGGGACAGCGAACACTGAAGCTTTCTTT
D gene: -; clone size: -; V gene: TRBV27; J gene: TRBJ2-5; CDR3 protein: CASSLAGARETQYF; CDR3 DNA: TGTGCCAGCAGTTTAGCGGGGGCGAGAGAGACCCAGTACTTC
D gene: -; clone size: -; V gene: TRBV6-1; J gene: TRBJ1-4; CDR3 protein: CASSEAAVNEKLFF; CDR3 DNA: TGTGCCAGCAGTGAAGCGGCAGTAAATGAAAAACTGTTTTTT
D gene: TRBD1; clone size: -; V gene: TRBV2; J gene: TRBJ2-3; CDR3 protein: CASRTSGTEITDTQYF; CDR3 DNA: TGTGCCAGCAGGACGTCGGGGACAGAGATCACAGATACGCAGTATTTT
D gene: TRBD1; clone size: -; V gene: TRBV9; J gene: TRBJ2-1; CDR3 protein: CASSHPSGTGSYNEQFF; CDR3 DNA: TGTGCCAGCAGCCACCCATCCGGGACAGGCTCCTACAATGAGCAGTTCTTC
D gene: -; clone size: -; V gene: TRBV2; J gene: TRBJ2-3; CDR3 protein: CASRVDSTDTQYF; CDR3 DNA: TGTGCCAGCAGGGTCGACAGTACAGATACGCAGTATTTT